This passage covers 2 T cell receptor beta chains from one sample sequenced in a study of OX40 agonist ivuxolimab in advanced cancers. Profiled with immunoSEQ multiplex PCR; TCRdb holds only in-frame clones, not every one. The sample lists around 80,000 clones; roughly 92% were seen once. The starting material was CD4+ or CD8+ T cells sorted from blood, obtained in a trial of the OX40 agonist ivuxolimab. The receptor set was obtained from an adult with an advanced solid tumor such as melanoma, head and neck, liver or kidney cancer.

V gene TRBV18 combines with J gene TRBJ2-7, with D possibly TRBD2 on 6 matching bases. There are 17 residues in the CDR3. In germline, CDR1 is KGHSH, CDR2 LQKENI. Trimming left V 5 bases short and J 5 bases short, with 25 bases between. CDR3 loop: CASSSTQTGTGGNEQYF. In DNA form, the CDR3 reads TGTGCCAGCTCATCAACGCAAACCGGGACTGGAGGTAACGAGCAGTACTTC.

The gene calls are TRBV11-2 and TRBJ1-1, with D hard to call. The CDR3 has 15 amino acids. With 2 bases removed from V and 2 bases from J, the gap between germline ends came to 12 bases. Per germline, CDR1 SGHAT and CDR2 FQNNGV. This CDR3 is CASSLLRRSNTEAFF. The CDR3 DNA sequence: TGTGCCAGCAGCTTACTAAGGCGCAGCAACACTGAAGCTTTCTTT.